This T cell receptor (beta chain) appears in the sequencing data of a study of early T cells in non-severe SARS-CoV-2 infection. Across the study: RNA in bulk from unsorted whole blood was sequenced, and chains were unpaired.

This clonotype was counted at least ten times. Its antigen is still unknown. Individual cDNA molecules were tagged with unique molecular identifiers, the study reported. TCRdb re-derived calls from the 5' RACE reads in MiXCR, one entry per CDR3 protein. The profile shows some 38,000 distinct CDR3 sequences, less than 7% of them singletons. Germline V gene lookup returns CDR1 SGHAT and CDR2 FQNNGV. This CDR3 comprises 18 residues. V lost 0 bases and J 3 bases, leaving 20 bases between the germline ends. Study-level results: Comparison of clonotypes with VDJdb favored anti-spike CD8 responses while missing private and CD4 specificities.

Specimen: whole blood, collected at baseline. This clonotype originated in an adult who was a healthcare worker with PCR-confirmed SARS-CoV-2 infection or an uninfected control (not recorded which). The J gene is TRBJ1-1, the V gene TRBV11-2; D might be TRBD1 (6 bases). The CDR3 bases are TGTGCCAGCAGCTTAGACCCCGCTAAAGGGGGACGGTACACTGAAGCTTTCTTT. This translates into CASSLDPAKGGRYTEAFF.